This TCR beta chain emerged from a study of blood T cell repertoires in COVID-19. Overall study context: Spain, Italy and the United States supplied samples that represented acute and convalescent COVID-19.

The table came from immunoSEQ multiplex PCR; TCRdb's copy has only in-frame clones and leaves some out. Among a few hundred thousand clones listed, around 88% were seen once. This clonotype originated in a man at least 80 years old with acute or convalescent COVID-19. Material: peripheral blood.

In DNA form, the CDR3 reads TGTGCCAGCAGCCAGAATCAGGGAACGTCTGGAAACACCATATATTTT. Translation: CASSQNQGTSGNTIYF. V usage is TRBV9 and J usage is TRBJ1-3, with D possibly TRBD1 on 5 matching bases. CDR3 length: 16 residues. Trimming shortened V by 4 bases and J by 1 base, and 15 bases separated the two germline ends. Germline assignment: CDR1 SGDLS and CDR2 YYNGEE.